These T cell receptor beta chains were read from a single sample in a study of T-cell reconstitution after alpha-beta-depleted transplantation in children. In TCRdb, the PCR reads were re-called with MiXCR into one record per CDR3 protein. The sample holds over 150,000 distinct CDR3 sequences, roughly 6.3% seen once. The material was PBMCs, obtained before TCRalphabeta/CD19-depleted stem cell transplant. These receptors all stem from a girl less than two years old with combined immunodeficiency, due to receive a stem cell transplant. CDR3s include the opening cysteine and the closing phenylalanine or tryptophan. D genes are given only for firm matches. Size is stated for part of the rows, as once, few or many counts, or as a class when the clone is expanded.

size	V	D	J	DNA	CDR3
many	TRBV28	-	TRBJ2-7	TGTGCCAGCAGTTTTTATCAGGAGCGCTCCTACGAGCAGTACTTC	CASSFYQERSYEQYF
many	TRBV7-2	TRBD2	TRBJ2-3	TGTGCCAGCAGCTCGATCGGACTAGCGGGGGGTCGTTTAGATACGCAGTATTTT	CASSSIGLAGGRLDTQYF
-	TRBV7-3	-	TRBJ2-3	TGTGCCAGCAGCGGAACCGACAGTACCACAGATACGCAGTATTTT	CASSGTDSTTDTQYF
many	TRBV24-1	-	TRBJ2-1	TGTGCCACCAGTGATCCCCCCAGCGGCCCTTTCTCGGATGAGCAGTTCTTC	CATSDPPSGPFSDEQFF
many	TRBV5-5	-	TRBJ1-2	TGTGCCAGCAGCTCAACGGTGGGGACCTCATACTATGGCTACACCTTC	CASSSTVGTSYYGYTF
-	TRBV7-8	TRBD2	TRBJ2-3	TGTGCCAGCATCCGTCTCGGGGTAGCGGGAGTTGCAGATACGCAGTATTTT	CASIRLGVAGVADTQYF
many	TRBV12-3/TRBV12-4	-	TRBJ2-2	TGTGCCAGCAGTTTTATTTTCGGACAGAGAATAACCGGGGAGCTGTTTTTT	CASSFIFGQRITGELFF
many	TRBV11-1	TRBD1	TRBJ2-2	TGTGCCAGCAGCGGACTAGGGACAGGGGACACCGGGGAGCTGTTTTTT	CASSGLGTGDTGELFF
many	TRBV28	-	TRBJ2-1	TGTGCCAGCAGTTTGGCCGAGCCTCCCTTCAATGAGCAGTTCTTC	CASSLAEPPFNEQFF
many	TRBV7-9	-	TRBJ1-1	TGTGCCAGCAGCTCGCCTTTTTCTGAAGCTTTCTTT	CASSSPFSEAFF
many	TRBV3-1	-	TRBJ1-2	TGTGCCAGCAGCCCTCGGTCCGGGAGCTACACCTTC	CASSPRSGSYTF
many	TRBV7-2	TRBD2	TRBJ2-7	TGTGCCAGCAGCTTAGCGGTTCGACTAGCGGGAGGAGACGAGCAGTACTTC	CASSLAVRLAGGDEQYF
many	TRBV6-5	-	TRBJ1-1	TGTGCCAGCAGTTACAAGTGGGCATATATTAACACTGAAGCTTTCTTT	CASSYKWAYINTEAFF
many	TRBV10-3	-	TRBJ1-1	TGTGCCATCTCGAGGGGGGCAAACACTGAAGCTTTCTTT	CAISRGANTEAFF
many	TRBV7-8	-	TRBJ2-2	TGTGCCAGCAGCTTAATCAACAGGGTGACCGGGGAGCTGTTTTTT	CASSLINRVTGELFF
-	TRBV11-2	-	TRBJ2-5	TGTGCCACCGCAACGGGACTCGAAGAGACCCAGTACTTC	CATATGLEETQYF
many	TRBV7-2	-	TRBJ2-7	TGTGCCAGCAGCTTAGAACGGGCTTACGAGCAGTACTTC	CASSLERAYEQYF
many	TRBV28	TRBD1	TRBJ2-7	TGTGCCAGCAGTTTTTTCGGACAGGGGTTTACCTACGAGCAGTACTTC	CASSFFGQGFTYEQYF
many	TRBV7-9	TRBD1	TRBJ2-1	TGTGCCAGCAGCCACACGGGACAGCAGCCCAATGAGCAGTTCTTC	CASSHTGQQPNEQFF
many	TRBV29-1	-	TRBJ2-3	TGCAGCGTTGACCCAACAGATACGCAGTATTTT	CSVDPTDTQYF
few	TRBV20-1	TRBD2	TRBJ2-7	TGCAGTGCTAGTGATCTAGCGGAAACCTACGAGCAGTACTTC	CSASDLAETYEQYF
many	TRBV15	TRBD1	TRBJ2-5	TGTGCCACCAGCAAGGACAGGGGGCGGGAGACCCAGTACTTC	CATSKDRGRETQYF
many	TRBV20-1	TRBD1	TRBJ1-4	TGCAGTGCCGGACAGGCAACTAATGAAAAACTGTTTTTT	CSAGQATNEKLFF
many	TRBV6-6	TRBD1	TRBJ1-5	TGTGCCAGCAGCCAGGACAGGGTGAACCAGCATTTT	CASSQDRVNQHF
many	TRBV13	-	TRBJ2-2	TGTGCCAGCAGCCTACCCGGAGACACCGGGGAGCTGTTTTTT	CASSLPGDTGELFF
many	TRBV5-6	TRBD2	TRBJ2-1	TGTGCCAGCAGCTTGTCTGGGGGGGATTACAATGAGCAGTTCTTC	CASSLSGGDYNEQFF
many	TRBV7-2	-	TRBJ1-1	TGTGCCAGCAGCCCTATCCCGAGAATTACTGAAGCTTTCTTT	CASSPIPRITEAFF
many	TRBV6-2/TRBV6-3	-	TRBJ1-1	TGTGCCAGCAGGGAGAAATCGAACACTGAAGCTTTCTTT	CASREKSNTEAFF
many	TRBV28	-	TRBJ2-7	TGTGCCAGCAGTTCCCTCGACGGAAGGCAGTACTTC	CASSSLDGRQYF